Described below is a single TCR beta chain sequence and its context. It lacks a known antigen. Base qualities are not recorded, but no much larger clone differs from it by a single base. The donors were healthy, HIV-negative adults who had no recently reported acute infections or vaccinations. All donors were Caucasian adults living in Nashville, Tennessee, USA. CD4+ T cells were enriched through magnetic negative selection, after which naive cells were positively selected on CD45RA and the remaining negative fraction served as the memory subset. After blood collection by leukapheresis, PBMCs were isolated using Ficoll-Histopaque density gradient centrifugation and then cryopreserved in the vapor phase of liquid nitrogen. Analytical flow cytometry was used to check the purity and quantity of each magnetically sorted T cell population. Genomic DNA was isolated from every sorted fraction and measured by UV absorbance on a Nanodrop 2000c.

TCR CDR3 regions were amplified from genomic DNA by multiplex PCR using the deep immunoSEQ assay. Genomic DNA extracted from each cell subset was distributed evenly over all wells of several immunoSEQ 96-well plates, and each plate served as one replicate. For sorted subsets, around 200 ng genomic DNA, equal to about 30,000 T cell genomes, was loaded into each replicate PCR. Purified libraries were quantified with a Qubit 3.0 fluorometer, sized on a Bioanalyzer 2100, and re-quantified with the KAPA Library Quantification kit. Every immunoSEQ 96-well plate was sequenced on a separate single-read 150-cycle Illumina NextSeq 550 flow cell. The study's own analysis went as follows. Because only junctional sequences without quality scores were contained in the immunoSEQ output, filtering matching that applied to full-length reads could not be performed. Sequences were annotated with PyIR, a Python wrapper for IgBLAST v1.9, using IMGT germline references to assign V/J genes and CDR3. Reads were filtered out if the reads had weak V/J assignments (E-value above 1e-6), no CDR3, stop codons, out-of-frame junctions, or ambiguous translated residues. A V3J clonotype was defined by an identical inferred V gene, J gene, and CDR3 amino acid sequence. Percentage overlap between repertoires was calculated by dividing the number of shared unique clonotypes by the size of the smaller repertoire. Three approaches were used to assess repertoire richness: RTK rarefaction, the Chao1 estimator, and Recon v2.1 estimates of unobserved clonotypes. Generation probabilities for all TCRbeta clonotypes obtained by the gDNA method from several donors were computed using OLGA. TCRdb obtained this table from immuneACCESS and retained in-frame rearrangements with V and J assigned. These tables miss some clones; where compared with another copy, unresolved V genes account for less than half of the shortfall, and the remainder is unexplained. V, J and clone size were drawn from that table, and D and trimming were deduced from the DNA. The table for this sample lists just over 2,000,000 clones; 95% of them were counted only once. The ten top clones hold more than 0.1% of the sample.

Germline trimming: 5 bases from V, 11 bases from J; junction bases outside gene matches: 11. Per the germline V gene, MNHEY is the CDR1 and SVGAGI is the CDR2. The CDR3 covers 13 residues, taking in both the cysteine and the phenylalanine. Only the CDR3 DNA is retained, 39 bases long and in frame from the first base. The sample originates from a study of shared clonotypes between healthy human individuals (dated by TCRdb to the early 2020s). Broadly, across the study: The cohort comprised a couple of women and a few men aged 18 to 49 years. To estimate repertoire size and how much clonotype sharing occurs between individuals, the study deeply sequenced the blood TCR repertoires of five healthy adults. For each donor, CD4 naive and CD4 memory were each given three plates, CD8 naive was given two plates, and CD8 memory was given one plate. To increase sequencing depth and limit assay-specific biases, different laboratories used diverse techniques to prepare libraries and sequence TCR repertoires. Each donor's leukapheresis produced roughly between roughly 0.85 and 9 billion PBMCs.

Study-wide conclusions, independent of this receptor: Sampling was limited to blood, and TCR repertoires in tissue likely differ from TCR repertoires in blood. Larger estimated clonotype richness was generally found for naive subsets than for memory subsets. Even with the large sequencing depth, rarefaction of the sorted-subset datasets indicated that sequencing was incomplete. Clonotypes shared by all four sorted-subset donors showed higher generation probabilities than non-shared clonotypes. The small number of donors limited the genetic and exposure-history diversity represented. Pairwise subsampling indicated that sequencing depth was expected to affect the degree of clonotype sharing among donors. When several donors were compared, the shared fraction of clonotypes was 5% to 6.5% for naive CD4, around 4% for naive CD8, 2.3% for memory CD4, and roughly 0.4% for memory CD8.

Input material: naive CD4+ T cells sorted from blood. The cell subset or site label here, explained by the study, means: CD45RA+ positively selected. The receptor was derived from a man between 18 and 35 years old in good health. The chain joins TRBV6-5 to TRBJ1-1; 7 nucleotides in the junction match TRBD1. This receptor has the CDR3 CASSRTGSSSAFF. The DNA sequence reads TGTGCCAGCAGTAGGACAGGTTCCTCGTCGGCTTTCTTT.